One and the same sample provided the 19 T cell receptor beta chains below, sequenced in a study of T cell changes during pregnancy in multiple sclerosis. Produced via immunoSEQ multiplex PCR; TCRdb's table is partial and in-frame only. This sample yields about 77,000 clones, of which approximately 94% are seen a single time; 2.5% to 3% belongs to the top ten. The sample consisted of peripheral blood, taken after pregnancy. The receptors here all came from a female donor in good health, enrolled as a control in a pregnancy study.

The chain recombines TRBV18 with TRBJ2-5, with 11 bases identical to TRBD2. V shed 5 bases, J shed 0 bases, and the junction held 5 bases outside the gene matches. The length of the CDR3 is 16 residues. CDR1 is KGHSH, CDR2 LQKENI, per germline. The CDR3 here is CASSSLAGGYQETQYF. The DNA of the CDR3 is TGTGCCAGCTCATCCCTAGCGGGAGGTTACCAAGAGACCCAGTACTTC.

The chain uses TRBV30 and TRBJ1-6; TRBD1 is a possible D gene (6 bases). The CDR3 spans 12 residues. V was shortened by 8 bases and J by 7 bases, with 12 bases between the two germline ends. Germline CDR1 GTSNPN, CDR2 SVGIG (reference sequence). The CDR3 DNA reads TGTGCCATGACAGGTGACAATTCACCCCTCCACTTT. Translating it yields CAMTGDNSPLHF.

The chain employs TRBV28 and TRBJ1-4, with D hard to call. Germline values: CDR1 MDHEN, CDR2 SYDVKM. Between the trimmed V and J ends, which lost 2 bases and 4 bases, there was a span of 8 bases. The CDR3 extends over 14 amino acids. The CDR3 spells CASSLGPSNEKLFF. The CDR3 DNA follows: TGTGCCAGCAGTTTAGGGCCGAGTAATGAAAAACTGTTTTTT.

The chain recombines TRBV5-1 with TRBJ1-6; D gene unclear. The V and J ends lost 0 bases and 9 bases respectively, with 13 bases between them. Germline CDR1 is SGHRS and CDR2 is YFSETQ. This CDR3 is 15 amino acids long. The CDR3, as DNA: TGCGCCAGCAGCTTGGGGCGGGGTATCGGTTCACCCCTCCACTTT. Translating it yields CASSLGRGIGSPLHF.

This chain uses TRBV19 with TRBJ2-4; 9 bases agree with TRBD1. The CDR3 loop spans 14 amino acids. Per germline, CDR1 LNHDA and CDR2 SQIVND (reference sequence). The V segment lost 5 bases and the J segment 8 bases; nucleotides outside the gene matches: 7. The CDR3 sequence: CASSLDRGAYIQYF. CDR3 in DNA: TGTGCCAGTAGTCTCGACAGGGGGGCGTACATTCAGTACTTC.

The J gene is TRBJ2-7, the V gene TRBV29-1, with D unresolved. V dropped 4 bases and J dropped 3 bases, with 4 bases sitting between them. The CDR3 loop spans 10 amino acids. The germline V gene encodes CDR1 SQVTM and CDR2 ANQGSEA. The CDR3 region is CSVVIYEQYF. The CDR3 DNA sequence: TGCAGCGTTGTAATCTACGAGCAGTACTTC.

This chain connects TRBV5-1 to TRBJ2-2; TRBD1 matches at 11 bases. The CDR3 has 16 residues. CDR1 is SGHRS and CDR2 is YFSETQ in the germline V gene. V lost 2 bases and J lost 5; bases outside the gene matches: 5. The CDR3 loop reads CASSFAGQGVTGELFF. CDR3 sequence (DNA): TGCGCCAGCAGCTTCGCGGGACAGGGGGTTACCGGGGAGCTGTTTTTT.

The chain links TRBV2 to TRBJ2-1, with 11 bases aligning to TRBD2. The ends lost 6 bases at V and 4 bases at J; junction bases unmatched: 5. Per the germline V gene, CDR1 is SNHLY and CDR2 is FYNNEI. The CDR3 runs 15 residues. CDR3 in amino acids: CASRLTSGAYNEQFF. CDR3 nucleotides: TGTGCCAGCAGGTTGACTAGCGGGGCTTACAATGAGCAGTTCTTC.

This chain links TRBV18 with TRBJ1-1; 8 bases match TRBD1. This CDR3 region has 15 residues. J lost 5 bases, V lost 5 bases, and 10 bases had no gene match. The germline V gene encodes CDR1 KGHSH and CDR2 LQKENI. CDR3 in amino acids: CASSDGQGTLTEAFF. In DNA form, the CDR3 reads TGTGCCAGCTCAGACGGACAGGGCACTTTAACTGAAGCTTTCTTT.

CDR3 nucleotide sequence: TGTGCCAGCAGCCAGACAGGGTGGAGGGGTAGCACAGATACGCAGTATTTT. Encoded protein: CASSQTGWRGSTDTQYF. This chain uses TRBV9 with TRBJ2-3, with D possibly being TRBD1 (7 bases). CDR3 size: 17 residues. Germline CDR1 SGDLS, CDR2 YYNGEE. The V gene lost 4 bases and the J gene lost 0 bases, with 18 bases spanning the gap.

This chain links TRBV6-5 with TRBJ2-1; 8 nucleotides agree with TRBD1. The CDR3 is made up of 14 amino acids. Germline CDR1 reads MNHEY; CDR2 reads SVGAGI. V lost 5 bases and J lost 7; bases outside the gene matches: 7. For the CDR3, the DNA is TGTGCCAGCAGTCGGGACAGGTTGGGAAATGAGCAGTTCTTC. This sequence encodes CASSRDRLGNEQFF.

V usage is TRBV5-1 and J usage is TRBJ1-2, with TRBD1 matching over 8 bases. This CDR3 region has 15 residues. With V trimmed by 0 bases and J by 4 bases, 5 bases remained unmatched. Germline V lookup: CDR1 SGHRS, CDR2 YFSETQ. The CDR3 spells CASSLALDRAYGYTF. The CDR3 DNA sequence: TGCGCCAGCAGCTTGGCCTTGGACAGGGCCTATGGCTACACCTTC.

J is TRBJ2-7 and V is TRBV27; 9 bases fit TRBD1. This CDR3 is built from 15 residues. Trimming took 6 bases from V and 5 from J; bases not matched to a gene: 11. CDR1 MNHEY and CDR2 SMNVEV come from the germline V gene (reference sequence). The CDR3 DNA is TGTGCCAGCAGATCCCATGGGACAGGGTATAACGAGCAGTACTTC. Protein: CASRSHGTGYNEQYF.

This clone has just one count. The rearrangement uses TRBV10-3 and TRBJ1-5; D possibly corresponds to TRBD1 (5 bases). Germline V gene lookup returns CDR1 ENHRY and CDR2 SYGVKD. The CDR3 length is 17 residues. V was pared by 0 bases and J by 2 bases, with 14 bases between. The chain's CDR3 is CAISESRAGQGNQPQHF. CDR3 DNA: TGTGCCATCAGTGAGTCGCGGGCGGGGCAGGGCAATCAGCCCCAGCATTTT.

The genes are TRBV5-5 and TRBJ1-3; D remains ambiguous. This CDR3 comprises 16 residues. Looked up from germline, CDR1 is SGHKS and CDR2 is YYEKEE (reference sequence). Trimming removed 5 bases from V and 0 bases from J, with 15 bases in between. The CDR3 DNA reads TGTGCCAGCAGTCACGGCTCGACAACCTCTGGAAACACCATATATTTT. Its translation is CASSHGSTTSGNTIYF.

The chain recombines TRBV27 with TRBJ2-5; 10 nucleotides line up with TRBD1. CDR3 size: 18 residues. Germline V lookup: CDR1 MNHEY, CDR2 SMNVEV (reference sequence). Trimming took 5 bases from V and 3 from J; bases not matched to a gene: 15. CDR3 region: CASSTRQGASFLEETQYF. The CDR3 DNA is TGTGCCAGCAGTACCAGACAGGGGGCTAGTTTTTTGGAAGAGACCCAGTACTTC.

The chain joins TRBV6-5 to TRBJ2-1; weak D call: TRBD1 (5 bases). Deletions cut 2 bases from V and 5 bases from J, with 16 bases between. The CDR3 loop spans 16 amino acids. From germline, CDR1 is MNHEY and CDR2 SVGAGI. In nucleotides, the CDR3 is TGTGCCAGCAGTTACCCGGTGGGTGGGGCGGACAATGAGCAGTTCTTC. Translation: CASSYPVGGADNEQFF.

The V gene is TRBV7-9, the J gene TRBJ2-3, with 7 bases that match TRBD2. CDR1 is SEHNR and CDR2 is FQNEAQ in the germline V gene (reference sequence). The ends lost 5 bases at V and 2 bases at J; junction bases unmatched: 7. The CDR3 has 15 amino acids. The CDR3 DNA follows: TGTGCCAGCAGCGGAAGGGGACTACCCACAGATACGCAGTATTTT. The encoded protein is CASSGRGLPTDTQYF.

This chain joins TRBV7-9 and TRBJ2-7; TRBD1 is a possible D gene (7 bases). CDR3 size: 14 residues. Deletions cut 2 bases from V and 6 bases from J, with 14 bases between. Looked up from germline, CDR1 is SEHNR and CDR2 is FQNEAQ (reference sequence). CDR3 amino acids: CASSLQGGNSEQYF. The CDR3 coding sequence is TGTGCCAGCAGCTTACAGGGGGGTAACTCCGAGCAGTACTTC.